Listed below are T cell receptor beta chains from one sample, sequenced in a study of cytomegalovirus exposure and HLA in healthy donors. Clones were sequenced by immunoSEQ multiplex PCR, and TCRdb holds only the in-frame ones, with some missing. The profile shows roughly 100,000 clones, more than 60% of them singletons. Sequenced input: PBMCs. Receptors were obtained from a male donor in good health and CMV-seronegative. CDR3s include the opening cysteine and the closing phenylalanine or tryptophan.

>TRBV7-8
CASSLATVQGSYEQYF
>TRBV2
CASSPSGTGGYGYTF
>TRBV4-1
CASSQDERLAGAGELFF
>TRBV4-3
CASSRQGDTQYF
>TRBV18
CASSSTDSNQPQHF
>TRBV7-9
CASNPGLPPYEQYF
>TRBV10-3
CAISESLTGIYEQYF
>TRBV13
CASSSTHEGAGANYGYTF
>TRBV19
CASRRRQGLAFF
>TRBV2
CASRTNSGTGGAGANVLTF
>TRBV29-1
CSVGSSYEQYF
>TRBV27
CASSFLLAGGPNEQFF
>TRBV5-6
CASSLQVSTNEKLFF
>TRBV27
CASGTNRDSYEQYF
>TRBV6-5
CATLPGAGGYTF
>TRBV27
CASRSLGQVTGELFF
>TRBV6-5
CATTARTGRNTEAFF
>TRBV7-9
CASSQGGTLIHNEQFF
>TRBV10-1
CASSEVSSGRNEQFF
>TRBV9
CASSALGGQLNSPLHF
>TRBV2
CASSEGRSGKADTQYF
>TRBV7-7
CASSLGWGQAYNEQFF
>TRBV11-3
CASSLPGQGINEQFF
>TRBV7-9
CASSAGFAETQYF
>TRBV6-4
CARGGTAGGQYF
>TRBV7-6
CASVPGLSYEQYF
>TRBV5-1
CASSPSTGIGSPLHF
>TRBV6-6
CASSYSGGNGYEQYF
>TRBV6-5
CASSSPLRFGNTIYF
>TRBV4-1
CASSQWGGTDTQYF
>TRBV6-5
CASSYSSGATGGEQYF
>TRBV29-1
CSVRGAEETQYF
>TRBV4-1
CASSQSRTLAGGPADTQYF
>TRBV11-2
CASSSQGLAGVAGELFF
>TRBV7-2
CASSFKPRAGAGTDTQYF
>TRBV28
CASSFILAVYEQYF
>TRBV4-2
CASNPNTNPGNYGYTF
>TRBV18
CASSPSAGATYNEQFF
>TRBV29-1
CSIQRGTGNTEAFF
>TRBV10-2
CASSEPEPGTGWSNEQFF